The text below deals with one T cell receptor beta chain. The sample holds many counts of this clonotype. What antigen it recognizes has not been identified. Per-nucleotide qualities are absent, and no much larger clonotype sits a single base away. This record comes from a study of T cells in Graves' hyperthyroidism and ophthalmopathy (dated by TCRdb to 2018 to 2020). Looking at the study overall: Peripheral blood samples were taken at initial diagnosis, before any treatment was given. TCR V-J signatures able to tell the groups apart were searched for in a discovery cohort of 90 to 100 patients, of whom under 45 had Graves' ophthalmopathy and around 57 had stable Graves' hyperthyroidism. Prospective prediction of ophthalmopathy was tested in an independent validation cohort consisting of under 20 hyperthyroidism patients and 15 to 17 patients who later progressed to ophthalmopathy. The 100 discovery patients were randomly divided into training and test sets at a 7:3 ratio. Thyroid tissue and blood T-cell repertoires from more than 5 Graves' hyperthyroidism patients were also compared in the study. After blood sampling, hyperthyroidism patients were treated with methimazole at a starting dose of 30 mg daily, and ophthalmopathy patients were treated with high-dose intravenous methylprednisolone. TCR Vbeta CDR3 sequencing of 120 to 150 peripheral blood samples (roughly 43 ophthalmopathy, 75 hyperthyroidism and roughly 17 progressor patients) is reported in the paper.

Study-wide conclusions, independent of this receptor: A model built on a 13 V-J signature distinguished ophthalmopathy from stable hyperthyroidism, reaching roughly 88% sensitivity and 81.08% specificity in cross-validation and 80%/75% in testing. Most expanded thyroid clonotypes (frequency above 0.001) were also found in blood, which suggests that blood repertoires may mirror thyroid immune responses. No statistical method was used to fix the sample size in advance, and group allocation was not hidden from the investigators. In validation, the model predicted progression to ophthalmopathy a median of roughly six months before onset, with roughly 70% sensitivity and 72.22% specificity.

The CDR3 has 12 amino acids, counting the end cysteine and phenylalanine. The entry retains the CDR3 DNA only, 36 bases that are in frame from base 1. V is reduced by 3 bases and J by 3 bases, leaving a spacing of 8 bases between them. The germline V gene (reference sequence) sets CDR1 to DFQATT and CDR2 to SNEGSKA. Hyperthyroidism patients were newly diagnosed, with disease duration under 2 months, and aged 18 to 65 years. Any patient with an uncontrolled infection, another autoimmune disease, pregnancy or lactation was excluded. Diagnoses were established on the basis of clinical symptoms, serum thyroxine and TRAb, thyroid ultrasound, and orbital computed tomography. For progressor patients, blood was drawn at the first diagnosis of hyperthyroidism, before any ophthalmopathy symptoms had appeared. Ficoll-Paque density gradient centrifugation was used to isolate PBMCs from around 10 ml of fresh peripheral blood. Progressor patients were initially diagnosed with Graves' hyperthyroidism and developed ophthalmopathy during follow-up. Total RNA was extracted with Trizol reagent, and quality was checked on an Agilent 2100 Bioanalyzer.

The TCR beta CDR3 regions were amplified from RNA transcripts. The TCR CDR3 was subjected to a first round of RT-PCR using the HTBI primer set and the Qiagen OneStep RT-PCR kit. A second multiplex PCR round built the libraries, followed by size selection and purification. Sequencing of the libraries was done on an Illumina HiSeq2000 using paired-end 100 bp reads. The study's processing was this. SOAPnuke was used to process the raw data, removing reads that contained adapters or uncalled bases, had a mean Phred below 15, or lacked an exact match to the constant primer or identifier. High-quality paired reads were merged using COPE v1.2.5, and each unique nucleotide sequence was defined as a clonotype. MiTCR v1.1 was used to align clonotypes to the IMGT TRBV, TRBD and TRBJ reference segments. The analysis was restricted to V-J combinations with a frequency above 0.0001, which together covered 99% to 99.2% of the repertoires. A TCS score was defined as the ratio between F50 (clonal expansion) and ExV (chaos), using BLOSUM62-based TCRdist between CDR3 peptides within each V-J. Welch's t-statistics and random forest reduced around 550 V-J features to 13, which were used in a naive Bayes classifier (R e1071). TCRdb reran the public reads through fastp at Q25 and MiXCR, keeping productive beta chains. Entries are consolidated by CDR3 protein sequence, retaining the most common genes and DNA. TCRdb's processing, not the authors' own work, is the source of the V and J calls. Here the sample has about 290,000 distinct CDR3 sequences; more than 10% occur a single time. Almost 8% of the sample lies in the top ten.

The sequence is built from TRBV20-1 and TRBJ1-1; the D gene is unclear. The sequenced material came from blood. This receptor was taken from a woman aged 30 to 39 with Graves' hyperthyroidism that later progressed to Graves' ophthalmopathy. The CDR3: CSASQPDTEAFF. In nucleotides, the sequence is TGCAGTGCTAGCCAGCCCGACACTGAAGCTTTCTTT.